This TCR beta chain emerged from a study of blood T cell repertoires in COVID-19 (dated by TCRdb to the early 2020s). Background on the whole study: Samples covering the acute and convalescent phases of COVID-19 were provided by collaborators in the United States, Italy and Spain. The prospective study material was composed of cDNA or gDNA derived from T cells, B-cell-depleted T cells, or PBMCs. The dataset comprised deeply sampled blood TCRbeta repertoires from subjects exposed to, actively infected with, or recovered from COVID-19. The repertoires were made available in a free public database intended to serve as a resource for research on the immune response to SARS-CoV-2. Samples came from the ongoing ImmuneRACE study (first 160 participants) plus 1,254 subjects from 6 global collaborators. A de-identified subject ID, COVID-19 status, age in years and sex were almost always included in the sample metadata. Where HLA class I and class II types were available, the types were taken from metadata supplied by the sample provider, not from assay-based typing.

TCRbeta CDR3 regions were amplified from genomic DNA by means of the immunoSEQ Assay, a bias-controlled multiplex PCR. The published analysis was carried out like this. The number of nucleated cells in each sample was estimated from the amplification of reference gene primers within the assay. To quantify the absolute abundance of each unique TCRbeta CDR3 rearrangement, sequence reads were collapsed and filtered. For each sample, productive Simpson clonality was calculated as the square root of Simpson's diversity index over productive rearrangements. The immuneACCESS repertoire file appears here via TCRdb, limited to in-frame rearrangements. These files lack a portion of the clones; in checked studies, under half of the deficit traces to unresolved V genes, and the cause of the others is not known. From that table come the V and J calls and clone size; the DNA was used to work out D and trimming. The table for this sample lists roughly 200,000 clones; more than 80% of them were counted only once. 7.5% to 9.5% of the sample is held by the ten biggest clonotypes.

This clone was counted a single time. This receptor's antigen is unknown. Per-base quality was not reported, and no clone a single base away is much larger than it. The collaborating institutions used their own protocols to collect whole blood in K2EDTA tubes. For TCRbeta analysis, collaborator samples were shipped as frozen whole blood, as isolated PBMCs, or as DNA extracted from either sample type. Broader findings and caveats from the paper: The quantity of clinical and demographic metadata differed by source and by participant and was supplied without curation.

The receptor comes from a woman aged 55-75 years with acute or convalescent COVID-19. Sequencing used peripheral blood.

Read as DNA, the sequence is TGTGCCAGCAGTTACGGTACTTATAGCAATCAGCCCCAGCATTTT. Its amino acids are CASSYGTYSNQPQHF. The rearrangement combines TRBV28 with TRBJ1-5; there is no confident call for the D gene. From the germline V gene, CDR1 is MDHEN and CDR2 is SYDVKM. Deletion took 4 bases off V and 0 bases off J, with a span of 10 bases between the germline ends. Taken from cysteine to phenylalanine, the CDR3 has 15 residues. The sequence is cut down to CDR3 DNA, 45 bases in frame from base 1. Reference TRBV28 and TRBJ1-5 proteins supply the regions before and after the CDR3; the full variable domain is: DVKVTQSSRYLVKRTGEKVFLECVQDMDHENMFWYRQDPGLGLRLIYFSYDVKMKEKGDIPEGYSVSREKKERFSLILESASTNQTSMYLCASSYGTYSNQPQHFGDGTRLSIL.